This T cell receptor beta chain stems from a study of radiotherapy plus CTLA-4 blockade in lung cancer. Method: immunoSEQ multiplex PCR; TCRdb's copy keeps in-frame clones and lacks some. The sample contains around 38,000 clones, 65% to 90% of which appear only once. Germline V CDR1 and CDR2: SGHTA, FQGNSA. J was trimmed by 7 bases and V by 2 bases; bases with no gene match: 7. The CDR3 covers 14 residues. The TCR comes from a human donor with non-small cell lung cancer whose response to radiotherapy plus ipilimumab could not be evaluated. The sample in question was peripheral blood, obtained from a patient treated with radiotherapy plus ipilimumab. The rearrangement links TRBV7-2 to TRBJ1-2; TRBD1 aligns across 7 bases. In DNA form, the CDR3 reads TGTGCCAGCAGCTTATCTGAGGGGGCGGTTGGCTACACCTTC. The encoded protein is CASSLSEGAVGYTF.